Each of the 10 T cell receptor beta chains below was sequenced from the same sample in a study of response to subunit inactivated influenza vaccine. Each CDR3 protein is one row after TCRdb ran MiXCR on the RT-PCR reads. The sample includes roughly 790,000 distinct CDR3 sequences, about 20% of them seen just once. The sequencing here drew on PBMCs from blood, taken roughly 5 days after vaccination. The receptor set was obtained from a man aged 45-60 years who received an inactivated influenza vaccine.

The gene calls are TRBV5-6 and TRBJ2-5, with TRBD1 as a possible D gene (6 bases). Trimming left V 4 bases short and J 2 bases short, with 18 bases between. The CDR3 extends over 16 amino acids. Germline values: CDR1 SGHDT, CDR2 YYEEEE. The CDR3 region has the DNA TGTGCCAGCAGCACGTACCCCGGGACACATCAAGAGACCCAGTACTTC. Amino acid sequence: CASSTYPGTHQETQYF.

The chain uses TRBV12-3 or TRBV12-4 and TRBJ2-4; no clear D gene. Trimming cost V 4 bases and J 1 base, with 8 bases left between them. This CDR3 comprises 14 residues. The CDR3 loop is CASSSRAAKNIQYF. The DNA for the CDR3 is TGTGCCAGCAGTTCTAGGGCGGCCAAAAACATTCAGTACTTC.

The rearrangement links TRBV7-6 to TRBJ2-1, with D tentatively TRBD2 (7 bases). The V gene lost 5 bases and the J gene lost 2 bases, with 31 bases spanning the gap. Germline CDR1 reads SGHVS; CDR2 reads FNYEAQ. The CDR3 has 21 amino acids. For the CDR3, the DNA is TGTGCCAGCAGCCTCTACTCCGGGACTTATGGGGGGGCTAGGACCTACAATGAGCAGTTCTTC. Translation gives CASSLYSGTYGGARTYNEQFF.

The chain employs TRBV6-1 and TRBJ2-1; perhaps TRBD2 as D (5 bases). The CDR3 runs 14 residues. Germline loops: CDR1 MNHNS, CDR2 SASEGT. V lost 5 bases, J lost 2 bases, and 10 bases lay in between. The CDR3 spells CASSRSGPYNEQFF. The CDR3 nucleotides read TGTGCCAGCAGTCGCAGCGGCCCCTACAATGAGCAGTTCTTC.

The gene calls are TRBV12-3 or TRBV12-4 and TRBJ2-7; D perhaps matches TRBD2 (5 bases). This CDR3 has 15 amino acids. Deletions cut 3 bases from V and 0 bases from J, with 12 bases between. The CDR3 DNA follows: TGTGCCAGCAGTTTTGGAGGAGTCCCCTCCTACGAGCAGTACTTC. This sequence encodes CASSFGGVPSYEQYF.

The CDR3 region has the DNA TGTGCCAGCAGCTTACAGGGTTCCGCCTACAATGAGCAGTTCTTC. Translation: CASSLQGSAYNEQFF. This chain links TRBV9 with TRBJ2-1; weak D call: TRBD1 (6 bases). With 4 bases removed from V and 2 bases from J, the gap between germline ends came to 13 bases. This CDR3 region has 15 residues. Germline-derived CDR1 and CDR2 are SGDLS and YYNGEE.

The rearrangement joins TRBV6-8 to TRBJ2-7; possible D gene TRBD2, 6 bases. V was clipped by 3 bases and J by 2 bases, with 20 bases between them. CDR1 is MNHGY and CDR2 is SAAAGT in the germline V gene. The CDR3 consists of 17 residues. CDR3: CASSYSLMRGITYEQYF. The CDR3 nucleotides read TGTGCCAGCAGTTATTCTCTAATGCGGGGAATCACCTACGAGCAGTACTTC.

The chain is built from TRBV29-1 and TRBJ2-1; 7 nucleotides agree with TRBD2. This CDR3 has 15 amino acids. V shed 4 bases, J shed 9 bases, and the junction held 15 bases outside the gene matches. Germline assignment: CDR1 SQVTM and CDR2 ANQGSEA. The CDR3 region is CSVVRGVALMGEQFF. In nucleotides, the CDR3 is TGCAGCGTTGTACGGGGGGTGGCTTTAATGGGTGAGCAGTTCTTC.

Many counts were recorded for this clonotype. The chain carries TRBV6-1 and TRBJ2-7; 8 bases are shared with TRBD2. Per the germline V gene, CDR1 is MNHNS and CDR2 is SASEGT. The J segment lost 0 bases and the V segment lost 6 bases, leaving 4 bases of the junction unmatched. The CDR3 is 14 residues long. CDR3: CASRGSGISYEQYF. CDR3 in DNA: TGTGCCAGCAGGGGTAGCGGGATCTCCTACGAGCAGTACTTC.

V is TRBV5-1 and J is TRBJ2-5, with 10 bases fitting TRBD2. V was pared by 6 bases and J by 5 bases, with 10 bases of the junction left unmatched. The germline V gene encodes CDR1 SGHRS and CDR2 YFSETQ. This CDR3 is built from 15 residues. CDR3 in DNA: TGCGCCAGCACCCGGAACCCTAGCGGGGGTGAGACCCAGTACTTC. This encodes CASTRNPSGGETQYF.